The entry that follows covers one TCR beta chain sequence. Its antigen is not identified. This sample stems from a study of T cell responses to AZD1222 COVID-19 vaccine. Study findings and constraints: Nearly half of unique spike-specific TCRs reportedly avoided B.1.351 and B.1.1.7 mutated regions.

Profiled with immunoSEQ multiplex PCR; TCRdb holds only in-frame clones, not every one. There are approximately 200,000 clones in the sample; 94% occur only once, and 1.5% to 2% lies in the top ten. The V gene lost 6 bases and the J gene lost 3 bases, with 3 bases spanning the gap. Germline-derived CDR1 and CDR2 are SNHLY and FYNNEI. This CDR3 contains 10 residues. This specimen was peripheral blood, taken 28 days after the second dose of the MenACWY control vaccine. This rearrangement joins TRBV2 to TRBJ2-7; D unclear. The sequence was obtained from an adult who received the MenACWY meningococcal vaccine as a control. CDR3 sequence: CASRVYEQYF. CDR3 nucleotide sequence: TGTGCCAGCAGGGTCTACGAGCAGTACTTC. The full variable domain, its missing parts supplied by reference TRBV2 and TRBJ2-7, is EPEVTQTPSHQVTQMGQEVILRCVPISNHLYFYWYRQILGQKVEFLVSFYNNEISEKSEIFDDQFSVERPDGSNFTLKIRSTKLEDSAMYFCASRVYEQYFGPGTRLTVT.